This T cell receptor beta chain appears in the sequencing data of a study of response to subunit inactivated influenza vaccine. Findings of the study overall: The authors proposed limited new T cell recruitment per seasonal influenza vaccination.

A single record per CDR3 protein comes from TCRdb applying MiXCR to the RT-PCR reads. The profile shows 500,000 or so distinct CDR3 sequences, approximately 11% of them singletons. This clonotype was counted between two and nine times. Its matching antigen is unknown. The V gene end was trimmed by 4 bases and the J gene end by 0 bases; junction bases not matched to a gene: 4. This CDR3 is 14 amino acids long. Germline V gene lookup returns CDR1 DFQATT and CDR2 SNEGSKA (reference sequence). Sample: PBMCs from blood, taken roughly 6 weeks after vaccination. The TCR comes from a man aged 45-65 years who received an inactivated influenza vaccine. The chain recombines TRBV20-1 with TRBJ2-7; TRBD1 agrees at 9 bases. Here the CDR3 reads CSANRGRGSYEQYF. CDR3 in DNA: TGCAGTGCTAACAGGGGGCGAGGCTCCTACGAGCAGTACTTC.